One and the same sample provided the 8 T cell receptor beta chains below, sequenced in a study of molecular identifiers for immune sequencing clone quantification. TCRdb reanalysed the PCR reads using MiXCR and keeps one entry per CDR3 protein. The sample consists of approximately 680,000 distinct CDR3 sequences, 25% of them appearing once. The sequenced material came from naive CD8+ T cells from blood, with Jurkat cell RNA spiked in. Subset reported: FACS-sorted CD8+CD4-CCR7+CD45RA+ naive T cells. The receptor set was obtained from a human donor in good health. Some libraries in this study had Jurkat cell RNA spiked in.

Note on this clonotype: The junction shows a germline mismatch at one end, possibly a read error. The CDR3 loop is CPSSPGGGRVYEQYF. The CDR3 DNA sequence: TGTCCCAGTAGTCCCGGTGGCGGGAGGGTTTACGAGCAGTACTTC. The chain recombines TRBV19 with TRBJ2-7; TRBD2 aligns across 9 bases. CDR1 LNHDA and CDR2 SQIVND come from the germline V gene (reference sequence). The CDR3 consists of 15 residues.

This clonotype was seen at least ten times. The chain recombines TRBV12-3 or TRBV12-4 with TRBJ2-2; 9 nucleotides match TRBD1. The CDR3 runs 14 residues. Unmatched junction bases numbered 6, after V lost 6 bases and J lost 7 bases. The chain's CDR3 is CASSRTGDGGELFF. The CDR3 DNA follows: TGTGCCAGCAGCCGGACAGGGGACGGCGGGGAGCTGTTTTTT.

V and J are TRBV7-9 and TRBJ1-1, with D uncertain. V was clipped by 5 bases and J by 5 bases, with 15 bases between them. Germline values: CDR1 SEHNR, CDR2 FQNEAQ (reference sequence). The CDR3 runs to 14 residues. CDR3 DNA sequence: TGTGCCAGCAGCGGAACCCCTGCGGGGACTGAAGCTTTCTTT. Amino acids: CASSGTPAGTEAFF.

Many counts were recorded for this clonotype. The chain couples TRBV13 to TRBJ1-1; the D is unclear. The germline CDR1 and CDR2 sequences are PRHDT and FYEKMQ (reference sequence). Trimming left V 4 bases short and J 2 bases short, with 11 bases between. The CDR3 length is 14 residues. In DNA, the CDR3 is TGTGCCAGCAGCTCGGGCCGCGCTAACACTGAAGCTTTCTTT. It codes for CASSSGRANTEAFF.

Remarks on this clonotype: This may be a read error, as it is one base from a much larger clone. The chain is built from TRBV20-1 and TRBJ2-2; 7 nucleotides align to TRBD1. Germline CDR1 reads DFQATT; CDR2 reads SNEGSKA (reference sequence). The CDR3 contains 15 residues. CDR3 bases: TGCAGTGTTAGCCCGAGGGGACAGTACACCGGGGAGCTGCTTTTT. Residues: CSVSPRGQYTGELLF.

This clonotype showed up many times. The CDR3 nucleotides are TGTGCCACCAGTGAAGAGTGGACAGGGGGCCCGACTGAAGCTTTCTTT. Amino acid sequence: CATSEEWTGGPTEAFF. This chain links TRBV24-1 with TRBJ1-1, with 11 nucleotides matching TRBD1. V gave up 4 bases and J gave up 5 bases; unmatched junction bases: 8. The CDR3 loop spans 16 amino acids. Germline assignment: CDR1 KGHDR and CDR2 SFDVKD.

As for this clonotype: The junction departs from germline at one end; a sequencing error may be responsible. The chain uses TRBV30 and TRBJ2-3, with 10 bases that match TRBD1. The germline V gene encodes CDR1 GTSNPN and CDR2 SVGIG (reference sequence). The CDR3 totals 22 residues. As DNA, the CDR3 is TGTGCCTGGGGTGTACTCGGTATTGGGGACAGGGGCGCGCTAGCCCTCACAGATACGCAGTATTTT. Residues: CAWGVLGIGDRGALALTDTQYF.

This clonotype was recorded many times. The CDR3 here is CASSPGHGYEQYF. CDR3 sequence (DNA): TGTGCCAGCTCACCGGGACACGGATACGAGCAGTACTTC. The rearrangement uses TRBV18 and TRBJ2-7, with D perhaps matching TRBD1 (6 bases). Germline loops: CDR1 KGHSH, CDR2 LQKENI. With 3 bases removed from V and 4 bases from J, the gap between germline ends came to 10 bases. This CDR3 has 13 amino acids.